The entry below describes one TCR beta chain. V was cut by 4 bases and J by 2 bases, with 8 bases left in between. Germline V gene sequence: CDR1 SEHNR, CDR2 FQNEAQ (reference sequence). The CDR3 length is 13 residues. This sample was included in a study of T-cell reconstitution after alpha-beta-depleted transplantation in children. Preparation of the TCRbeta library involved a method that used unique molecular identifiers. TCRdb recomputed calls from the PCR reads with MiXCR, one row per CDR3 protein. The sample includes about 640,000 distinct CDR3 sequences, 16% of them seen just once. The clonotype originates from a human donor who donated a stem cell graft to a child with acute myeloid leukemia. The chain has TRBV7-9 and TRBJ2-5; D possibly matches TRBD1 or TRBD2 (5 bases each). Sample: PBMCs from the stem cell graft donor, taken from the stem cell graft. CDR3 region: CASSSGRQETQYF. In DNA, the CDR3 is TGTGCCAGCAGCTCGGGACGGCAAGAGACCCAGTACTTC.